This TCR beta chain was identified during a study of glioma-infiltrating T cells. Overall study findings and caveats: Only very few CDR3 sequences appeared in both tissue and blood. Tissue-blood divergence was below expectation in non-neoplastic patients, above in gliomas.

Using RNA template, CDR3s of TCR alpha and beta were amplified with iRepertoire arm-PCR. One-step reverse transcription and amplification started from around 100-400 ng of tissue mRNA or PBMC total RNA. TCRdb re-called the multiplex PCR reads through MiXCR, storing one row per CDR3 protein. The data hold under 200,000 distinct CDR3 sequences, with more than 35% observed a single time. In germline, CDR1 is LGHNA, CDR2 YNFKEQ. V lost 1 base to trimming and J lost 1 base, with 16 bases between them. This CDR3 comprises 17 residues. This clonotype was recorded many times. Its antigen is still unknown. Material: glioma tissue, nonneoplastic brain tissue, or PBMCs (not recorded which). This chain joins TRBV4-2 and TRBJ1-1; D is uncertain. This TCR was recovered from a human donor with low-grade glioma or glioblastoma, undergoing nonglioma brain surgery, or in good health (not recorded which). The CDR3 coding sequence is TGTGCCAGCAGCCAAGCAAGTGGACGGGAAGGGAACACTGAAGCTTTCTTT. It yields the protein CASSQASGREGNTEAFF.